This section outlines one T cell receptor (beta chain) sequence together with its context. This sample was included in a study of blood T cell repertoires in COVID-19. Study at large: Sites across the United States, Italy and Spain contributed samples from acute and convalescent COVID-19.

The authors' processing: Nucleated cell number was recorded as an estimate derived from reference gene primer amplification. Using immunoSEQ multiplex PCR, the repertoire was profiled, and TCRdb retains in-frame clones only, with some absent. From that table come the V and J calls and clone size; the DNA was used to work out D and trimming. The top ten hold 8.4% of the sample, which has 25,000 to 30,000 clones, 90% seen once. V lost 1 base to trimming and J lost 2 bases, with 10 bases between them. The V gene's germline CDR1 is LGHDT and CDR2 YNNKEL (reference sequence). This CDR3 has 15 amino acids.

This chain joins TRBV3-1 (or the pseudogene TRBV3-2) and TRBJ2-3; D remains unclear. The sequencing sample was made of peripheral blood. The receptor's source is a man in his 70s with active or convalescent COVID-19. The CDR3 loop is CASSQGVRDTDTQYF. Here the CDR3 DNA reads TGTGCCAGCAGCCAAGGCGTGCGCGACACAGATACGCAGTATTTT.